This TCR beta chain derives from a study of cytomegalovirus exposure and HLA in healthy donors. Study-level points and caveats: Altogether, some 160 TCR beta chains were recorded as cytomegalovirus-associated. In vitro data verified three CMV-associated chains as specific for CMV antigens.

The CDR3 sequence is 18 residues long. CDR1 SGHNT and CDR2 YENEEA come from the germline V gene. The ends lost 5 bases at V and 7 bases at J; junction bases unmatched: 11. About this clone: Its target is unknown.

A multiplex PCR was run with 60 Vbeta primers and 13 Jbeta primers. The data were produced by immunoSEQ multiplex PCR, yet TCRdb's version contains in-frame clones alone and is incomplete. The sample consists of more than 95,000 clones, roughly 78% of them appearing once. The chain links TRBV11-3 to TRBJ2-1, with 16 bases matching TRBD2. The clonotype originates from a middle-aged woman in good health and CMV-seronegative. Sample: PBMCs. The CDR3 region has the DNA TGTGCCAGCAGCCCCGGGGGACTAGCGGGAGGGCCCTCGAATGAGCAGTTCTTC. Amino acids: CASSPGGLAGGPSNEQFF.